One and the same sample provided the 10 T cell receptor beta chains below, sequenced in a study of T cells in Graves' hyperthyroidism and ophthalmopathy. Template material for amplifying TCR beta CDR3 regions consisted of RNA transcripts. TCR CDR3 regions were first amplified by RT-PCR with HTBI primers. TCRdb re-called the multiplex PCR reads with MiXCR, one entry per CDR3 protein. The sample has around 250,000 distinct CDR3 sequences, approximately 23% seen once. Sequencing was carried out using blood. These receptors were obtained from a woman between 35 and 50 years old with Graves' ophthalmopathy.

This rearrangement joins TRBV7-2 to TRBJ2-7, with 9 positions matching TRBD1. Losses at the gene ends were 4 bases for V and 6 bases for J; bases not matched to a gene: 4. Germline V gene sequence: CDR1 SGHTA, CDR2 FQGNSA. This CDR3 region has 13 residues. CDR3 sequence (DNA): TGTGCCAGCAGCTGGGGGACAGGGTTCGAGCAGTACTTC. This codes for CASSWGTGFEQYF.

The chain employs TRBV10-3 and TRBJ2-7; no reliable D call. The CDR3 is made up of 12 amino acids. Germline CDR1 ENHRY, CDR2 SYGVKD. Trimming stripped 0 bases from V and 5 bases from J, with 5 bases between. The CDR3 DNA reads TGTGCCATCAGTGAGTCCCGTGACGAGCAGTACTTC. It yields the protein CAISESRDEQYF.

In this sample, this clonotype turned up many times. This chain uses TRBV7-9 with TRBJ2-5, with D maybe TRBD1 (6 bases). Between the trimmed V and J ends, which lost 5 bases and 5 bases, there was a span of 12 bases. Germline lookup yields CDR1 SEHNR and CDR2 FQNEAQ (reference sequence). The CDR3 spans 13 residues. The CDR3 spells CASSIGGRETQYF. The DNA of the CDR3 is TGTGCCAGCAGCATAGGGGGACGGGAGACCCAGTACTTC.

The genes are TRBV28 and TRBJ1-2, with D tentatively TRBD1 (5 bases). Trimming stripped 5 bases from V and 2 bases from J, with 15 bases between. Germline V gene data show CDR1 as MDHEN and CDR2 as SYDVKM. This CDR3 contains 15 residues. The CDR3 nucleotides read TGTGCCAGCAGTACATCAGGGTTGGGGAACTATGGCTACACCTTC. This translates into CASSTSGLGNYGYTF.

The chain is built from TRBV28 and TRBJ1-2; 10 nucleotides line up with TRBD1. This CDR3 comprises 16 residues. CDR1 and CDR2 from the germline V gene are MDHEN and SYDVKM. Trimming removed 2 bases from V and 7 bases from J; junction bases left unmatched: 10. The CDR3 nucleotides read TGTGCCAGCAGTTTAAGGTTGGGCGGGACAGGGGTTGGCTACACCTTC. It translates to CASSLRLGGTGVGYTF.

This clonotype came up many times. This sequence joins TRBV7-9 and TRBJ2-5; possible D gene TRBD1, 5 bases. This CDR3 contains 15 residues. Trimming took 5 bases from V and 5 from J, leaving 18 bases between them. CDR1 SEHNR and CDR2 FQNEAQ come from the germline V gene (reference sequence). DNA for the CDR3: TGTGCCAGCAGCCCCTATCCGACAGTTGGGGAGACCCAGTACTTC. Translation gives CASSPYPTVGETQYF. Full variable domain (remainder filled in from reference TRBV7-9 and TRBJ2-5): DTGVSQNPRHKITKRGQNVTFRCDPISEHNRLYWYRQTLGQGPEFLTYFQNEAQLEKSRLLSDRFSAERPKGSFSTLEIQRTEQGDSAMYLCASSPYPTVGETQYFGPGTRLLVL.

This clonotype was observed at least ten times. The chain is built from TRBV20-1 and TRBJ2-7; D could derive from TRBD1 or TRBD2 (5 bases each). Between the trimmed V and J ends, which lost 3 bases and 4 bases, there was a span of 19 bases. The CDR3 is 15 amino acids. Germline lookup yields CDR1 DFQATT and CDR2 SNEGSKA (reference sequence). CDR3 region: CSARGPLQDFYEQYF. Here the CDR3 DNA reads TGCAGTGCTAGGGGACCCCTCCAAGACTTTTACGAGCAGTACTTC.

At least ten counts were recorded for this clonotype. The chain has TRBV20-1 and TRBJ1-1, with D unresolved. Germline V gene sequence: CDR1 DFQATT, CDR2 SNEGSKA (reference sequence). This CDR3 comprises 15 residues. V was cut by 0 bases and J by 4 bases, with 15 bases left in between. CDR3 DNA sequence: TGCAGTGCTAGAGATCCTTATCCACCCCGCACTGAAGCTTTCTTT. As protein: CSARDPYPPRTEAFF.

This clonotype was recorded at least ten times. The genes are TRBV7-9 and TRBJ2-5; 10 bases are shared with TRBD2. This CDR3 spans 16 amino acids. Germline CDR1 reads SEHNR; CDR2 reads FQNEAQ (reference sequence). Germline trimming cut 4 bases from V and 2 bases from J; bases unmatched to any gene: 7. The CDR3 DNA sequence: TGTGCCAGCAGCTCCAACGGACTAGCGGAGCAAGAGACCCAGTACTTC. This gives the protein CASSSNGLAEQETQYF.

This rearrangement joins TRBV11-2 to TRBJ2-2, with unresolved D. Trimming shortened V by 0 bases and J by 2 bases, and 7 bases separated the two germline ends. Germline V gene data show CDR1 as SGHAT and CDR2 as FQNNGV. The CDR3 has 15 amino acids. This CDR3 reads CASSLDTGNTGELFF. CDR3 in DNA: TGTGCCAGCAGCTTAGATACGGGTAACACCGGGGAGCTGTTTTTT.